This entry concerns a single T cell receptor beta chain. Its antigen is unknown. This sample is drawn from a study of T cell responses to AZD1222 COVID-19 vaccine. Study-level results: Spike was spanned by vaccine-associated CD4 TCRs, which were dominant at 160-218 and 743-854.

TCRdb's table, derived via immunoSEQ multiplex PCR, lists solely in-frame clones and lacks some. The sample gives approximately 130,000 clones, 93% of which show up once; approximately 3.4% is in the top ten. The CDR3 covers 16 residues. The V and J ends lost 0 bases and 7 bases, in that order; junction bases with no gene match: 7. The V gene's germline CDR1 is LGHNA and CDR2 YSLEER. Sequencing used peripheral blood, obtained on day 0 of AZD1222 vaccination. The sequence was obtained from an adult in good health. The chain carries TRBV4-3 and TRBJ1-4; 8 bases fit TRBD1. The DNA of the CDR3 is TGCGCCAGCAGCCAAGATTTGGGGACAGGAACTGAAAAACTGTTTTTT. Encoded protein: CASSQDLGTGTEKLFF.